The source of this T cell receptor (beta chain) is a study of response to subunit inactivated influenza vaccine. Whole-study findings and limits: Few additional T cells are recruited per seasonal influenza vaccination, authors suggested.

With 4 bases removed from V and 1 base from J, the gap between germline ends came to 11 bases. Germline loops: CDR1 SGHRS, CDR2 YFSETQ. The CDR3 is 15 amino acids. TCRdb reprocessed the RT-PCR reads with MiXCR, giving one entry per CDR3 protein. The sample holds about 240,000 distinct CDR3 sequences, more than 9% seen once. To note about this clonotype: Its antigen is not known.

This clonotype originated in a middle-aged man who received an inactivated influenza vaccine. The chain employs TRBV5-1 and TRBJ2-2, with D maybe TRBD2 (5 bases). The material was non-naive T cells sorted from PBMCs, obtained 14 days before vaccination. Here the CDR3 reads CASSARRVNTGELFF. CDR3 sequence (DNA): TGCGCCAGCAGCGCTAGGCGGGTGAACACCGGGGAGCTGTTTTTT.